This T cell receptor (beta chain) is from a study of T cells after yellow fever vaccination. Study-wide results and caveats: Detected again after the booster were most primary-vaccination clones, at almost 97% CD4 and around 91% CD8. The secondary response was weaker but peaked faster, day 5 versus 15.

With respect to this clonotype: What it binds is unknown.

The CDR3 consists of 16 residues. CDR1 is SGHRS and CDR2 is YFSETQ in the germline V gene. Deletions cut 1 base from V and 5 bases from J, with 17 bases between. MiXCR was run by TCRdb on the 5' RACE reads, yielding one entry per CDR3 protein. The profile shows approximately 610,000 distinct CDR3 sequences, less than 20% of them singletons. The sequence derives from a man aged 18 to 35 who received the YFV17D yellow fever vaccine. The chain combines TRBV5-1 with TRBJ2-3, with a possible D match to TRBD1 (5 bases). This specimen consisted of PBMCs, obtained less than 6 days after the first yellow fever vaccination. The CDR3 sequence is CASSLSAWGTGDTQYF. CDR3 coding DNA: TGCGCCAGCAGCTTGTCTGCGTGGGGCACAGGAGATACGCAGTATTTT.